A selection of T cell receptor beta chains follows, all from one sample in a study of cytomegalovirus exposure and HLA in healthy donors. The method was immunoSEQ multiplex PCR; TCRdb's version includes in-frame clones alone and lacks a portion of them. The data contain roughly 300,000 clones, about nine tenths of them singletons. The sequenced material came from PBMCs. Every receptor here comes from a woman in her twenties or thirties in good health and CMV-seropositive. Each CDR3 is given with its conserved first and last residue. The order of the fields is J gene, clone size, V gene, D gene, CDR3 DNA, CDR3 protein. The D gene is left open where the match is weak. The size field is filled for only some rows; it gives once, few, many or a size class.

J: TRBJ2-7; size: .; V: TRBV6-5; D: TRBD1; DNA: TGTGCCAGCAGCCGGGACAGCCACTACGAGCAGTACTTC; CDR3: CASSRDSHYEQYF
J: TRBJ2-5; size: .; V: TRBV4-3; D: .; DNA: TGCGCCAGCAGCCAAGATATGCGGGGACGAGAGACCCAGTACTTC; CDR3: CASSQDMRGRETQYF
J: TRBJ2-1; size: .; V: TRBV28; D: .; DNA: TGTGCCAGCACGACAGCTTACAATGAGCAGTTCTTC; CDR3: CASTTAYNEQFF
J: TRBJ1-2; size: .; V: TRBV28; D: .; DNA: TGTGCCAGCAGGGACATCTATGGCTACACCTTC; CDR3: CASRDIYGYTF
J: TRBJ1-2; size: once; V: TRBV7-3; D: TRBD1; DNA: TGTGCCAGCAGCCTTGAGGGACAGGGAAGGTGGTTTAACTATGGCTACACCTTC; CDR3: CASSLEGQGRWFNYGYTF
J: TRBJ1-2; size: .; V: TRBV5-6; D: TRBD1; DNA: TGTGCCAGCAGCGGCGGACAGGGGGCGGGTGGCTACACCTTC; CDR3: CASSGGQGAGGYTF
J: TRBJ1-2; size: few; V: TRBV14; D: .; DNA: TGTGCCAGCAGCCAAGTTCTGGGGGTGGGCGGCTACACCTTC; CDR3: CASSQVLGVGGYTF
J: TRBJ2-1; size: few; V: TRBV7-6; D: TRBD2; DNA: TGTGCCAGCAGCCCCAGGGCTAGCGGGGGGAGTTACAATGAGCAGTTCTTC; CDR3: CASSPRASGGSYNEQFF
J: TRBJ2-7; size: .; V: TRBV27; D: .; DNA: TGTGCCAGCAGTTTCCCCGGGGCGGGGGAGCAGTACTTC; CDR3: CASSFPGAGEQYF
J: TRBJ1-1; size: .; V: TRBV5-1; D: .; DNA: TGCGCCAGCAGCTTGACAGGGTTGGACACTGAAGCTTTCTTT; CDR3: CASSLTGLDTEAFF
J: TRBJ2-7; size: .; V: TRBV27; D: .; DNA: TGTGCCAGCAGCTCCAGGGTACACTTGGACGAGCAGTACTTC; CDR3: CASSSRVHLDEQYF
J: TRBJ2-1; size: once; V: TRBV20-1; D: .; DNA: TGCAGTGCTAGCCGAGGGAGTGAGCAGTTCTTC; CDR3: CSASRGSEQFF
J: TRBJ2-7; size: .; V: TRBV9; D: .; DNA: TGTGCCAGCAGCGTAGCCGGCTACACGGGGTACGAGCAGTACTTC; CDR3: CASSVAGYTGYEQYF
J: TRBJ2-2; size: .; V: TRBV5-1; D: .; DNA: TGCGCCAGCAGCTTTGGAATCGGGCGGACCGGGGAGCTGTTTTTT; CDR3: CASSFGIGRTGELFF
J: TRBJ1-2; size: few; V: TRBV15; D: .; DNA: TGTGCCACCAGCAGGGTAGACAGGAGCTATGGCTACACCTTC; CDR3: CATSRVDRSYGYTF
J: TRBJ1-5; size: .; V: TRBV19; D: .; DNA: TGTGCCAGTAGTATCCGGGACACCCAAGTCCAGCATTTT; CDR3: CASSIRDTQVQHF
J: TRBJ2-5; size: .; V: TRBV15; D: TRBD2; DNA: TGTGCCACCAGCAGACCTAGGACTAGCGGGTTAGAGACCCAGTACTTC; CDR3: CATSRPRTSGLETQYF
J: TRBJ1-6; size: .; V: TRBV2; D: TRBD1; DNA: TGTGCCAGTGGACAGGGTCGGACTTCACCCCTCCACTTT; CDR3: CASGQGRTSPLHF
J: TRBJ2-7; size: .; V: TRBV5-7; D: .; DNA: TGTGCCAGCAGCACGCCGGGCCACTCGAAAGGGGGAGGCGACGAGCAGTACTTC; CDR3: CASSTPGHSKGGGDEQYF
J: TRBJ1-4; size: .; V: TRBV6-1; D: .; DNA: TGTGCCAGCAGTGAAAGCGGGGGGACTGGGGAGCCCTTTTTT; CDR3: CASSESGGTGEPFF
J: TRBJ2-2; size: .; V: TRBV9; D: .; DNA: TGTGCCAGCAGCGTAGGAGGGGCCGGGGAGCTGTTTTTT; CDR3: CASSVGGAGELFF
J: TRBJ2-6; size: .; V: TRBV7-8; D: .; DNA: TGTGCCTCGACAGGATATGACTCTGGGGCCAACGTCCTGACTTTC; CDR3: CASTGYDSGANVLTF
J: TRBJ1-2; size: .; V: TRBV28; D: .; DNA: TGTGCCAGCAGCCCGTTCCGGACAGCGTCTTATGGCTACACCTTC; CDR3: CASSPFRTASYGYTF
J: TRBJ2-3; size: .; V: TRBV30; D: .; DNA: TGTGCCTGGAGTGTTTGGGGGAGTAGCACAGATACGCAGTATTTT; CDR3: CAWSVWGSSTDTQYF
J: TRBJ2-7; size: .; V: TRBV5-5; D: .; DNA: TGTGCCAGCAGCTTGGCCATTCACTCCTACGAGCAGTACTTC; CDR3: CASSLAIHSYEQYF
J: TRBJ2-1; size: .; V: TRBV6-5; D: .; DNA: TGTGCCAGCAGCCCCCCCGGGGTTGGGGACAATGAGCAGTTCTTC; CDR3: CASSPPGVGDNEQFF
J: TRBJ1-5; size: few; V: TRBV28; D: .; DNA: TGTGCCAGCAAAGGACAGAATTATCAGCCCCAGCATTTT; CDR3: CASKGQNYQPQHF
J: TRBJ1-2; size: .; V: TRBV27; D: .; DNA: TGTGCCAGCAGTTTACTGGTGGCAGGGGTTCACTATGGCTACACCTTC; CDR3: CASSLLVAGVHYGYTF
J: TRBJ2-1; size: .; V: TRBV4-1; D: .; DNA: TGCGCCAGCAGCCACGGCAATGAGCAGTTCTTC; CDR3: CASSHGNEQFF
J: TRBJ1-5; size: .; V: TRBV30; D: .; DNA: TGTGCCTGGAGTCTGGGGACGGGCAATCAGCCCCAGCATTTT; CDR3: CAWSLGTGNQPQHF
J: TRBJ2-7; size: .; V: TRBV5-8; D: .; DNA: TGTGCCAGCAGCTTGGGGTCGGCAGCCGCGTACGAGCAGTACTTC; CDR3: CASSLGSAAAYEQYF
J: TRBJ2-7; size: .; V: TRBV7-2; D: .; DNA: TGTGCCAGCAGCTTTAATCGGGGCTACGAGCAGTACTTC; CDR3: CASSFNRGYEQYF
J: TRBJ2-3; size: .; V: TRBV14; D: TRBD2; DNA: TGTGCCAGCAGGGGACTAGCGGGAGGCCTCACAGATACGCAGTATTTT; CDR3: CASRGLAGGLTDTQYF
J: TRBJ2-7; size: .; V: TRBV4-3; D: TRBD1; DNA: TGCGCCAGCAGCCAAGTGGGACAGAGGGACGAGCAGTACTTC; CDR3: CASSQVGQRDEQYF
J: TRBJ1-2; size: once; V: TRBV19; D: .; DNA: TGTGCCAGTCATTCGACAGGATTCTATGGCTACACCTTC; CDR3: CASHSTGFYGYTF